This T cell receptor (beta chain) was identified during a study of T cells in Graves' hyperthyroidism and ophthalmopathy. On this clonotype itself: Its specificity is unknown.

Researchers took RNA transcripts and amplified the TCR beta CDR3 regions from them. RT-PCR in the first round (using the HTBI primer set) targeted the TCR CDR3. TCRdb reprocessed the multiplex PCR reads via MiXCR and lists one record per CDR3 protein. The table records 300,000 or so distinct CDR3 sequences, 21% of them present only once. The J segment lost 5 bases and the V segment lost 2 bases, leaving 7 bases of the junction unmatched. CDR1 and CDR2 from the germline V gene are ENHRY and SYGVKD. The CDR3 is 15 residues long. Study-level points and caveats: The model's output predicted ophthalmopathy at a median of roughly 6 months prior to onset. Expanded thyroid clonotypes (above 0.001) were mostly also found in blood.

The authors took PBMCs from over 8.5 ml fresh peripheral blood. The specimen was blood. The TCR sequence derives from a woman in her forties or fifties with Graves' hyperthyroidism. The chain joins TRBV10-3 to TRBJ1-2, with 8 nucleotides matching TRBD1. The CDR3, as DNA: TGTGCCATCAGTGAGGCAGGGGGCAAAGTGTATGGCTACACCTTC. Protein product: CAISEAGGKVYGYTF.